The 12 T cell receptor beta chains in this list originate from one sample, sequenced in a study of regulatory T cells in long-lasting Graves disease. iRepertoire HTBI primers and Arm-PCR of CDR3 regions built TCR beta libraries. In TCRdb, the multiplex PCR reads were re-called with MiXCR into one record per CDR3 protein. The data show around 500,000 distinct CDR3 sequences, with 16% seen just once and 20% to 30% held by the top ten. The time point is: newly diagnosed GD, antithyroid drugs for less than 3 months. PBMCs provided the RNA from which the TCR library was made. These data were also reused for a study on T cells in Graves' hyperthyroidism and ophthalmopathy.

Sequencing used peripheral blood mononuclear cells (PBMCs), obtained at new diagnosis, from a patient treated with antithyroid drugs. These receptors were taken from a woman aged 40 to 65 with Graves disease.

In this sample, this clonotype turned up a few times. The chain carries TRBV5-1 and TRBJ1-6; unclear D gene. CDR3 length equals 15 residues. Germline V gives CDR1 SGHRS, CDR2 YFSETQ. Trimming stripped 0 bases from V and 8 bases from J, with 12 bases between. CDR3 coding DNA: TGCGCCAGCAGCTTGGCGGGGAATTCTTATTCACCCCTCCACTTT. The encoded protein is CASSLAGNSYSPLHF.

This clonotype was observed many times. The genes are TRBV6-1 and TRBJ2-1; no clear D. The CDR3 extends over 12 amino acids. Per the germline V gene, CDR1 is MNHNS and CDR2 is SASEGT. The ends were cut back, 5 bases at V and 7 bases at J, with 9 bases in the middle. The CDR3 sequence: CASSPGSNEQFF. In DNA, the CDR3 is TGTGCCAGCAGTCCGGGTTCAAATGAGCAGTTCTTC.

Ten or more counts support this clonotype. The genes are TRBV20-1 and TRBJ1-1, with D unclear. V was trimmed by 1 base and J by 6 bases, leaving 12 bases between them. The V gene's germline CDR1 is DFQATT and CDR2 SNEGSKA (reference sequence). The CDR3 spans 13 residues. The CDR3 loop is CSARVGVLAEAFF. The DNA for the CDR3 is TGCAGTGCTAGAGTTGGGGTCCTGGCTGAAGCTTTCTTT.

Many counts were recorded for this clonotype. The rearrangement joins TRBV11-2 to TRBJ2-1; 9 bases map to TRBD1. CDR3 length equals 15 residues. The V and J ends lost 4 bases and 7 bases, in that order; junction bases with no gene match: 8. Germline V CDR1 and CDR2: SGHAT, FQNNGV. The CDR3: CASSSWTGVKNEQFF. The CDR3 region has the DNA TGTGCCAGCAGCTCCTGGACAGGGGTAAAAAATGAGCAGTTCTTC.

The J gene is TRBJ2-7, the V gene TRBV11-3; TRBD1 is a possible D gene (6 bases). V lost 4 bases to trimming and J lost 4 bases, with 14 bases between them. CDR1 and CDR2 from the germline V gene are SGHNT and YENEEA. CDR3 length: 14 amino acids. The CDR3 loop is CASSYRDKIYEQYF. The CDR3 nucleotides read TGTGCCAGCAGCTACCGGGACAAAATTTACGAGCAGTACTTC. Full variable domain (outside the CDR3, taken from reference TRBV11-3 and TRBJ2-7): EAGVVQSPRYKIIEKKQPVAFWCNPISGHNTLYWYLQNLGQGPELLIRYENEEAVDDSQLPKDRFSAERLKGVDSTLKIQPAELGDSAVYLCASSYRDKIYEQYFGPGTRLTVT.

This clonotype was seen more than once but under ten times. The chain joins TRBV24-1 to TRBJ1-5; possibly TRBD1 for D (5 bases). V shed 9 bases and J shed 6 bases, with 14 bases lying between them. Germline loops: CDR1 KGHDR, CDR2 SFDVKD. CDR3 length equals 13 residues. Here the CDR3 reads CATSATATQPQHF. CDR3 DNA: TGTGCCACCTCGGCGACAGCTACTCAGCCCCAGCATTTT.

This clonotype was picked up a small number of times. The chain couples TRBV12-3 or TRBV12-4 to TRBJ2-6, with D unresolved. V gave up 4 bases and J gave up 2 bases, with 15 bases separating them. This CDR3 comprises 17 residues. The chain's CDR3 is CASSSPDGKPGANVLTF. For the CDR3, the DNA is TGTGCCAGCAGTTCACCCGACGGAAAACCTGGGGCCAACGTCCTGACTTTC.

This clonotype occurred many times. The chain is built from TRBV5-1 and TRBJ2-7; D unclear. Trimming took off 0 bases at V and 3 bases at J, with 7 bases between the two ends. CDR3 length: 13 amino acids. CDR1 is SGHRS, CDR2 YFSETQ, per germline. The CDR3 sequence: CASSLERNYEQYF. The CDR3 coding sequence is TGCGCCAGCAGCTTGGAACGGAACTACGAGCAGTACTTC.

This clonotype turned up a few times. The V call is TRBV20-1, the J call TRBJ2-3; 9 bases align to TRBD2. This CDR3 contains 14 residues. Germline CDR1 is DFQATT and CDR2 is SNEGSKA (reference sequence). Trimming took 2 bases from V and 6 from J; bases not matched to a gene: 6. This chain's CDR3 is CSARRRGGRDTQYF. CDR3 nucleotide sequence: TGCAGTGCTAGAAGGCGGGGGGGCCGTGATACGCAGTATTTT.

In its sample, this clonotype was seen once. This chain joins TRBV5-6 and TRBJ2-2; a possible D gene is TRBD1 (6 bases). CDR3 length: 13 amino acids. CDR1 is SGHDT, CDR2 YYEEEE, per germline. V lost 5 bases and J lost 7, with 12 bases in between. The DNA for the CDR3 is TGTGCCAGCAGAGAAAGGGGGTACGGGGAGCTGTTTTTT. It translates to CASRERGYGELFF.

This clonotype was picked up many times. The CDR3 DNA reads as TGTGCCAGCAGCCAAGGTTCCGGGGGGGATAGCAATCAGCCCCAGCATTTT. Protein: CASSQGSGGDSNQPQHF. The chain joins TRBV3-1 to TRBJ1-5; perhaps TRBD1 as D (5 bases). Germline CDR1 is LGHDT and CDR2 is YNNKEL (reference sequence). V was trimmed by 1 base and J by 0 bases, leaving 13 bases between them. This CDR3 is 17 amino acids long.

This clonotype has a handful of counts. CDR3 sequence reads: CASSLGQKLFF. The DNA for the CDR3 is TGTGCCAGCAGCTTAGGACAGAAACTGTTTTTT. The chain has TRBV7-9 and TRBJ1-4, with TRBD1 as a possible D gene (5 bases). Per germline, CDR1 SEHNR and CDR2 FQNEAQ (reference sequence). This CDR3 has 11 amino acids. Trimming removed 1 base at V and 11 bases at J, with 5 bases between. The variable domain in full, with the rest retrieved from reference TRBV7-9 and TRBJ1-4, is DTGVSQNPRHKITKRGQNVTFRCDPISEHNRLYWYRQTLGQGPEFLTYFQNEAQLEKSRLLSDRFSAERPKGSFSTLEIQRTEQGDSAMYLCASSLGQKLFFGSGTQLSVL.